This T cell receptor beta chain came from a study of identical twins. CDR1 SGHRS and CDR2 YFSETQ come from the germline V gene. V was pared by 4 bases and J by 4 bases, with 6 bases of the junction left unmatched. The CDR3 extends over 14 amino acids. This clonotype appeared many times. TCRdb reprocessed the 5' RACE reads with MiXCR, giving one entry per CDR3 protein. The sample has about 790,000 distinct CDR3 sequences; about 20% are singletons. These sequences were also reported in another study, on T cells expressing NK-cell markers.

The V call is TRBV5-1, the J call TRBJ1-1; TRBD1 aligns across 8 bases. This TCR was sampled from a woman aged 18-29 years in good health. Sequencing input: PBMCs. The CDR3 region has the DNA TGCGCCAGCAGCCCCCAGGGGGCAGGCACTGAAGCTTTCTTT. Its protein is CASSPQGAGTEAFF.